This TCR beta chain was recorded in a study of T-cell reconstitution after alpha-beta-depleted transplantation in children. V lost 5 bases to trimming and J lost 7 bases, with 19 bases between them. The CDR3 is made up of 15 amino acids. Germline CDR1 SGHRS, CDR2 YFSETQ. Preparation of the TCRbeta library involved a method that used unique molecular identifiers. TCRdb passed the PCR reads through MiXCR, listing each CDR3 protein once. The profile shows about 830,000 distinct CDR3 sequences, roughly 15% of them singletons. This TCR was recovered from a male patient younger than 18 who had a stem cell transplant for acute lymphoblastic leukemia, so the T cells may come from the graft donor. V is TRBV5-1 and J is TRBJ2-1, with D possibly matching TRBD1 (6 bases). Sequenced here: PBMCs, mostly from graft donor cells, sampled 360 days after TCRalphabeta/CD19-depleted stem cell transplant. This CDR3 is CASSQDSYTGNEQFF. CDR3 DNA: TGCGCCAGCAGTCAGGACAGCTATACGGGAAATGAGCAGTTCTTC.